Here is one T cell receptor beta chain with its context. Its antigen is unknown. This record comes from a study of graft-versus-host responses after intestinal transplantation. For the study at large: Following induction with anti-thymocyte globulin, all recipients were given tacrolimus and steroids for three to four years. Whole-study findings and limits: Subjects displaying graft-donor T cell macrochimerism possessed elevated graft-versus-host to host-versus-graft clonal ratios inside allografts. There was an association between peak levels of circulating GvH clones and early post-transplant HvG declines.

This CDR3 is built from 10 residues. J gave up 7 bases and V 6 bases, and 0 bases lay outside the gene matches. Germline CDR1 and CDR2: MRHNA and SNTAGT. Using immunoSEQ multiplex PCR, the repertoire was profiled, and TCRdb retains in-frame clones only, with some absent. The sample shows about 77,000 clones, 92% of them seen only once. This specimen was PBMCs, taken 98 days after intestinal transplantation. The V gene is TRBV6-4, the J gene TRBJ2-7; 7 nucleotides agree with TRBD2. This TCR derives from a human patient who received an intestinal transplant, so some T cells may come from the graft donor. The chain's CDR3 is CASRGGEQYF. CDR3 nucleotides: TGTGCCAGCAGGGGGGGGGAGCAGTACTTC.